This T cell receptor beta chain was captured by sequencing in a study of blood T cell repertoires in COVID-19. Study background: The United States, Italy and Spain supplied acute and convalescent COVID-19 samples. The cDNA or gDNA used as material had been derived from T cells, B-cell-depleted T cells, or PBMCs.

In Seattle, patients joined the study during active infection and were tracked longitudinally. Germline assignment: CDR1 SGHRS and CDR2 YFSETQ. Trimming removed 7 bases from V and 2 bases from J, with 19 bases in between. CDR3 length: 17 amino acids. Original data processing: Amplifying reference gene primers gave estimates of nucleated cell counts. Clones were sequenced by immunoSEQ multiplex PCR, and TCRdb holds only the in-frame ones, with some missing. V and J calls and clone size come straight from that table; D and trimming were deduced from the DNA. Here the sample spans 300,000 to 350,000 clones, 75% to 95% being singletons.

Source material: peripheral blood. The V and J genes are TRBV5-1 and TRBJ2-6, with D tentatively TRBD1 (6 bases). This clonotype was obtained from a woman in her 30s with COVID-19, enrolled during active disease. This CDR3 is CASRRDNPPAGANVLTF. The CDR3 bases are TGCGCCAGCCGCCGGGACAACCCTCCTGCTGGGGCCAACGTCCTGACTTTC.